This section outlines one TCR beta chain sequence together with its context. Its cognate antigen is unknown. CDR3 length: 14 amino acids. This record comes from a study of Ad26.COV2.S vaccination and SARS-CoV-2 variants. The wider study: Once or twice, 56 days apart, Ad26.COV2.S was delivered intramuscularly. Study conclusions and caveats: It was found that vaccine and placebo recipients had similar non-spike TCR breadth.

Treatment indicated: some 19 received Ad26.COV2.S at low or high dose, single or two shots; roughly 5 received placebo; per-sample allocation not given. Sampling was done on day 63 after the first vaccine or placebo injection. Produced via immunoSEQ multiplex PCR; TCRdb's table is partial and in-frame only. The sample records over 400,000 clones, 85% to 90% being singletons. Sequencing was performed on peripheral blood, taken in a trial of Ad26.COV2.S vaccine versus placebo. The receptor was isolated from a person between 18 and 59 years old who received the Ad26.COV2.S COVID-19 vaccine or a placebo. This chain uses TRBV21-1 with TRBJ2-7; the table gives TRBD2 as D, unverified against the DNA. TRBV21-1 is designated a pseudogene. CDR3 residues: CASSRSGPDYEQYF. The CDR3, as DNA: TGTGCCAGCAGCCGGAGTGGCCCCGACTACGAGCAGTACTTC.